The 17 T cell receptor beta chains reported below all come from one sample, sequenced in a study of identical twins. In TCRdb, the 5' RACE reads were re-called with MiXCR into one record per CDR3 protein. The sample includes 350,000 to 450,000 distinct CDR3 sequences, around 20% of them seen just once. The material sequenced was naive T cells sorted from blood. These receptors were obtained from a man aged 50 to 59 in good health.

The rearrangement uses TRBV20-1 and TRBJ1-1; D uncertain. Germline-derived CDR1 and CDR2 are DFQATT and SNEGSKA (reference sequence). This CDR3 has 12 amino acids. V dropped 3 bases and J dropped 0 bases, with 5 bases sitting between them. CDR3 region: CSASKVNTEAFF. The DNA for the CDR3 is TGCAGTGCTAGCAAGGTGAACACTGAAGCTTTCTTT.

This clonotype has at least ten counts. The chain recombines TRBV4-3 with TRBJ1-2; D is ambiguous. CDR1 is LGHNA and CDR2 is YSLEER in the germline V gene. This CDR3 contains 15 residues. The V end was cut by 0 bases, the J end by 0 bases, with 8 bases between. Written as DNA, the CDR3 is TGCGCCAGCAGCCAAGAATGGTTAGCTAACTATGGCTACACCTTC. It encodes CASSQEWLANYGYTF.

The CDR3 DNA follows: TGTGCCACCAGCAGTGGCAGGGGGCCCGGGGCCAACGTCCTGACTTTC. Protein product: CATSSGRGPGANVLTF. The chain uses TRBV15 and TRBJ2-6; 8 bases map to TRBD1. From germline, CDR1 is LNHNV and CDR2 YYDKDF (reference sequence). With V trimmed by 3 bases and J by 4 bases, 5 bases remained unmatched. CDR3 size: 16 residues.

The chain recombines TRBV11-2 with TRBJ2-1; maybe TRBD2 (6 bases). This CDR3 is 14 amino acids long. Trimming removed 6 bases at V and 1 base at J, with 10 bases between. Germline CDR1 reads SGHAT; CDR2 reads FQNNGV. In DNA form, the CDR3 reads TGTGCCAGCAGGGGGACTGCGTCCTACAATGAGCAGTTCTTC. This gives the protein CASRGTASYNEQFF.

This clonotype turned up a few times. V is TRBV20-1 and J is TRBJ1-5; no firm D call. Looked up from germline, CDR1 is DFQATT and CDR2 is SNEGSKA (reference sequence). Trimming cost V 3 bases and J 2 bases, with 8 bases left between them. The CDR3 length is 13 residues. CDR3 nucleotides: TGCAGTGCTAGGGGATTTGGCAATCAGCCCCAGCATTTT. This gives the protein CSARGFGNQPQHF.

The chain combines TRBV7-9 with TRBJ2-7, with D unclear. The germline V gene has CDR1 SEHNR and CDR2 FQNEAQ (reference sequence). V lost 1 base to trimming and J lost 1 base, with 8 bases between them. The CDR3 runs to 14 residues. CDR3 bases: TGTGCCAGCAGCTTAGAGGTGGGGTCCTACGAGCAGTACTTC. Its protein is CASSLEVGSYEQYF.

V usage is TRBV5-6 and J usage is TRBJ2-3; TRBD1 aligns across 8 bases. CDR3 length: 12 residues. Germline-derived CDR1 and CDR2 are SGHDT and YYEEEE. Germline trimming cut 4 bases from V and 10 bases from J; bases unmatched to any gene: 5. The CDR3 here is CASSPGQGPQYF. The CDR3 coding sequence is TGTGCCAGCAGCCCCGGACAGGGACCGCAGTATTTT.

Of note for this clonotype: A much larger clone differs by one base, so this may be a read error. The conserved closing phenylalanine or tryptophan is absent in this CDR3, likely reflecting a read error. The chain links TRBV29-1 to TRBJ1-3; D remains ambiguous. CDR1 is SQVTM and CDR2 is ANQGSEA in the germline V gene. Trimming cost V 4 bases and J 8 bases, with 6 bases left between them. The CDR3 contains 10 residues. Here the CDR3 reads CSVVEDTIYV. In DNA form, the CDR3 reads TGCAGCGTTGTGGAGGACACCATATATGTT.

The chain is built from TRBV20-1 and TRBJ2-5; 9 bases map to TRBD2. V trimming: 2 bases; J trimming: 1 base; junction bases outside the gene matches: 8. Per germline, CDR1 DFQATT and CDR2 SNEGSKA (reference sequence). CDR3 length: 16 amino acids. The chain's CDR3 is CSARTVAGETQETQYF. The CDR3 coding sequence is TGCAGTGCTAGAACCGTAGCGGGAGAGACCCAAGAGACCCAGTACTTC.

This clonotype turned up a few times. The V gene is TRBV9, the J gene TRBJ2-1; 7 nucleotides match TRBD1. V dropped 3 bases and J dropped 0; count of bases not matched to a gene: 3. Germline CDR1 is SGDLS and CDR2 is YYNGEE. The CDR3 is 15 amino acids. In DNA, the CDR3 is TGTGCCAGCAGCGGGGCAGGGGGCTCCTACAATGAGCAGTTCTTC. Its protein is CASSGAGGSYNEQFF.

This clonotype was observed at least ten times. V and J are TRBV28 and TRBJ2-1, with D hard to call. CDR1 is MDHEN and CDR2 is SYDVKM in the germline V gene. CDR3 length equals 15 residues. Trimming removed 4 bases from V and 8 bases from J, with 18 bases in between. This chain's CDR3 is CASSSERHLGHEQFF. The CDR3 nucleotides are TGTGCCAGCAGTTCAGAAAGACACCTAGGACATGAGCAGTTCTTC.

This clonotype was counted only a few times. The CDR3 reads CASSAPDSYNEQFF. The DNA for the CDR3 is TGTGCCAGCAGCGCTCCGGACAGCTACAATGAGCAGTTCTTC. The gene calls are TRBV7-8 and TRBJ2-1; D perhaps matches TRBD1 (6 bases). This CDR3 has 14 residues. Germline CDR1 and CDR2: SGHVS and FQNEAQ. V lost 5 bases to trimming and J lost 3 bases, with 11 bases between them.

A note on this clonotype: The conserved phenylalanine or tryptophan is not found at the CDR3 terminus, so this likely reflects a read error. This rearrangement joins TRBV20-1 to TRBJ2-3; TRBD2 is a possible D gene (5 bases). CDR3 length: 14 residues. V shed 2 bases and J shed 4 bases, with 13 bases lying between them. The germline CDR1 and CDR2 sequences are DFQATT and SNEGSKA (reference sequence). The CDR3 region has the DNA TGCAGTGCTAGACCGCCTCACGGGGCAGATACGCAGTATTTA. Amino acid sequence: CSARPPHGADTQYL.

The count of this clonotype is one. V is TRBV3-1 and J is TRBJ2-3; 11 nucleotides agree with TRBD2. This CDR3 has 15 residues. The germline V gene has CDR1 LGHDT and CDR2 YNNKEL (reference sequence). V dropped 5 bases and J dropped 2; count of bases not matched to a gene: 3. CDR3 DNA sequence: TGTGCCAGCAGCAGACTAGCGGGGAACACAGATACGCAGTATTTT. Translated, it gives CASSRLAGNTDTQYF.

This chain links TRBV4-2 with TRBJ1-1, with D uncertain. With 0 bases removed from V and 2 bases from J, the gap between germline ends came to 10 bases. This CDR3 comprises 15 residues. Looked up from germline, CDR1 is LGHNA and CDR2 is YNFKEQ. The CDR3 protein is CASSQEIGANTEAFF. The CDR3 DNA reads TGTGCCAGCAGCCAAGAAATTGGAGCTAACACTGAAGCTTTCTTT.

This clonotype came up a few times. The CDR3 DNA follows: TGTGCCATCAGTGATCGGGGGAAAGAGACCCAGTACTTC. Protein sequence: CAISDRGKETQYF. The chain carries TRBV10-3 and TRBJ2-5; tentative D call: TRBD2 (6 bases). Trimming removed 3 bases at V and 3 bases at J, with 8 bases between. Germline CDR1 and CDR2: ENHRY and SYGVKD. The CDR3 is 13 residues long.

V and J are TRBV6-1 and TRBJ2-1; D possibly uses TRBD1 or TRBD2 (5 bases each). The V gene's germline CDR1 is MNHNS and CDR2 SASEGT. This CDR3 is 15 amino acids long. V was clipped by 5 bases and J by 6 bases, with 17 bases between them. The CDR3 DNA reads TGTGCCAGCAGTAGGGACGGCGGTGGAGGCAATGAGCAGTTCTTC. It is translated as CASSRDGGGGNEQFF.